This entry describes one T cell receptor (beta chain). This entry is derived from a study of chemoradiotherapy in HPV16-positive cancers. Assay used: immunoSEQ multiplex PCR; TCRdb lists only in-frame clones, some missing. Altogether about 5,400 clones are present, around 89% being singletons, with the ten largest covering approximately 2%. V gave up 1 base and J gave up 2 bases, with 9 bases separating them. The CDR3 runs to 14 residues. CDR1 and CDR2 (germline): SGHNT, YYREEE (reference sequence). The V gene is TRBV5-4, the J gene TRBJ1-1, with no clear D. The receptor comes from a human donor with HPV-associated anogenital cancer. The sequenced sample was blood, obtained from a patient who underwent chemoradiotherapy. The CDR3 spells CASSLIDSNTEAFF. The CDR3 DNA follows: TGTGCCAGCAGCTTGATAGACTCAAACACTGAAGCTTTCTTT.